The 25 T cell receptor beta chains below were found in one sample sequenced in a study of shared clonotypes between healthy human individuals. Using immunoSEQ multiplex PCR, the repertoire was profiled, and TCRdb retains in-frame clones only, with some absent. The sample has 980,000 or so clones; over 75% are singletons. Sample: memory CD4+ T cells sorted from blood. Regarding subset: CD45RA-negative fraction. These receptors were obtained from a young man in good health.

In the case of this clone: This may be a read error: a much more frequent sequence differs by one nucleotide. V is TRBV16 and J is TRBJ2-6; D is unclear. Deletions cut 5 bases from V and 4 bases from J, with 0 bases between. The CDR3 runs 11 residues. CDR1 and CDR2 from the germline V gene are KGHSY and FQNENV. The CDR3 region has the DNA TGTGCCAGCAGCGGGGCCAACGTCCTGACTTTC. This sequence encodes CASSGANVLTF.

This chain joins TRBV30 and TRBJ1-4; the D is unclear. V dropped 2 bases and J dropped 5 bases, with 9 bases sitting between them. Germline assignment: CDR1 GTSNPN and CDR2 SVGIG (reference sequence). The CDR3 spans 13 residues. CDR3 nucleotide sequence: TGTGCCTGGAGTCGATGGACGAATGAAAAACTGTTTTTT. This codes for CAWSRWTNEKLFF.

This clone was seen only a few times. This sample includes further DNA sequences coding for the same CDR3. The rearrangement links TRBV7-9 to TRBJ1-2; D remains unclear. This CDR3 contains 13 residues. Germline V gene data show CDR1 as SEHNR and CDR2 as FQNEAQ (reference sequence). V lost 5 bases, J lost 2 bases, and 9 bases lay in between. This CDR3 is CASSPGRNYGYTF. The CDR3 coding sequence is TGTGCCAGCAGCCCAGGACGGAACTATGGCTACACCTTC. Complete variable domain (other parts from reference TRBV7-9 and TRBJ1-2): DTGVSQNPRHKITKRGQNVTFRCDPISEHNRLYWYRQTLGQGPEFLTYFQNEAQLEKSRLLSDRFSAERPKGSFSTLEIQRTEQGDSAMYLCASSPGRNYGYTFGSGTRLTVV.

This chain links TRBV15 with TRBJ1-3; 7 bases line up with TRBD1. CDR1 and CDR2 (germline): LNHNV, YYDKDF (reference sequence). The CDR3 runs 16 residues. V was clipped by 3 bases and J by 0 bases; unmatched bases: 5. The chain's CDR3 is CATSRGDSSSGNTIYF. The CDR3 DNA reads TGTGCCACCAGCAGGGGGGACAGTAGCTCTGGAAACACCATATATTTT.

The CDR3, as DNA: TGTGCCAGCAGCCTGGCGGGAGGGACGGCCGGGGAGCTGTTTTTT. This translates into CASSLAGGTAGELFF. The genes are TRBV2 and TRBJ2-2, with TRBD2 matching over 9 bases. The V gene's germline CDR1 is SNHLY and CDR2 FYNNEI. The CDR3 has 15 residues. Germline trimming cut 6 bases from V and 6 bases from J; bases unmatched to any gene: 8.

This sequence joins TRBV30 and TRBJ1-3, with D uncertain. CDR1 and CDR2 from the germline V gene are GTSNPN and SVGIG (reference sequence). Trimming removed 3 bases from V and 6 bases from J, with 9 bases in between. The CDR3 sequence is 12 residues long. The CDR3 bases are TGTGCCTGGAGAAGCACAAAAAACACCATATATTTT. It is translated as CAWRSTKNTIYF.

The chain employs TRBV5-1 and TRBJ2-2; no clear D. Germline CDR1 reads SGHRS; CDR2 reads YFSETQ. The CDR3 runs 14 residues. V lost 0 bases to trimming and J lost 8 bases, with 11 bases between them. CDR3 amino acids: CASSLDLLPGELFF. The DNA for the CDR3 is TGCGCCAGCAGCTTGGATCTACTCCCGGGGGAGCTGTTTTTT.

The chain has TRBV7-3 and TRBJ1-3; 7 nucleotides align to TRBD1. V was clipped by 4 bases and J by 2 bases; unmatched bases: 2. CDR3 size: 14 residues. CDR1 and CDR2 from the germline V gene are SGHTA and FQGTGA. CDR3 protein: CASSSGQPGNTIYF. The DNA of the CDR3 is TGTGCCAGCAGCTCGGGACAGCCTGGAAACACCATATATTTT.

This clone has just one count. The chain employs TRBV6-1 and TRBJ1-2; D unclear. The CDR3 is 14 residues long. V gave up 7 bases and J gave up 8 bases, with 20 bases separating them. Germline V CDR1 and CDR2: MNHNS, SASEGT. The CDR3 nucleotides are TGTGCCAGCACCTGGACCCGTGGGTTATGGGGCTACACCTTC. It encodes CASTWTRGLWGYTF.

The chain links TRBV2 to TRBJ1-5; tentative D call: TRBD1 (6 bases). V lost 3 bases to trimming and J lost 6 bases, with 15 bases between them. The CDR3 length is 15 residues. Germline V lookup: CDR1 SNHLY, CDR2 FYNNEI. The CDR3 sequence is CASSDVGGGLQPQHF. Written as DNA, the CDR3 is TGTGCCAGCAGTGATGTGGGGGGCGGCCTTCAGCCCCAGCATTTT.

The V call is TRBV5-4, the J call TRBJ2-7; weak D call: TRBD2 (5 bases). Trimming removed 2 bases from V and 6 bases from J, with 9 bases in between. Germline values: CDR1 SGHNT, CDR2 YYREEE (reference sequence). The CDR3 has 12 residues. The CDR3 protein is CASSFRTGEQYF. DNA of the CDR3: TGTGCCAGCAGCTTCAGGACTGGCGAGCAGTACTTC.

This clone was seen a single time. This chain joins TRBV7-2 and TRBJ2-5, with D hard to call. The CDR3 covers 13 residues. Germline V gene lookup returns CDR1 SGHTA and CDR2 FQGNSA. Between the trimmed V and J ends, which lost 1 base and 5 bases, there was a span of 8 bases. CDR3 nucleotide sequence: TGTGCCAGCAGCTTAGAGGCGGTTGAGACCCAGTACTTC. Amino acids: CASSLEAVETQYF.

This clone was seen ten or more times. The rearrangement uses TRBV9 and TRBJ2-5, with D perhaps being TRBD1 or TRBD2 (5 bases each). V lost 0 bases and J lost 2, with 11 bases in between. Germline V lookup: CDR1 SGDLS, CDR2 YYNGEE. This CDR3 is built from 15 residues. CDR3 loop: CASSVEDTGQETQYF. In nucleotides, the CDR3 is TGTGCCAGCAGCGTAGAGGACACGGGGCAAGAGACCCAGTACTTC.

This rearrangement joins TRBV2 to TRBJ2-3; TRBD2 agrees at 9 bases. The V and J ends lost 7 bases and 1 base, in that order; junction bases with no gene match: 9. CDR3 length equals 16 residues. Germline CDR1 reads SNHLY; CDR2 reads FYNNEI. The CDR3 protein is CASNPTIAGGTDTQYF. CDR3 DNA sequence: TGTGCCAGCAACCCCACCATAGCGGGGGGCACAGATACGCAGTATTTT.

The rearrangement links TRBV19 to TRBJ1-1; 8 bases are shared with TRBD1. The CDR3 extends over 16 amino acids. CDR1 and CDR2 from the germline V gene are LNHDA and SQIVND (reference sequence). V lost 3 bases, J lost 0 bases, and 6 bases stayed unmatched. The CDR3 sequence: CASSITGGRLNTEAFF. The CDR3 coding sequence is TGTGCCAGTAGTATTACAGGGGGGCGTCTGAACACTGAAGCTTTCTTT.

CDR3: CATSRGNSRQETQYF. Here the CDR3 DNA reads TGTGCCACCAGCAGAGGGAACAGCCGACAAGAGACCCAGTACTTC. The V and J genes are TRBV15 and TRBJ2-5; no firm D call. V lost 1 base, J lost 2 bases, and 11 bases lay in between. CDR1 is LNHNV, CDR2 YYDKDF, per germline (reference sequence). The CDR3 sequence is 15 residues long.

This clone has just one count. The V and J genes are TRBV28 and TRBJ1-4; 7 bases are shared with TRBD1. Trimming at V came to 4 bases and at J to 10 bases, leaving 9 bases not matched to a gene. The CDR3 extends over 14 amino acids. The germline V gene encodes CDR1 MDHEN and CDR2 SYDVKM. The CDR3 region is CASSYDRASGKLFF. As DNA, the CDR3 is TGTGCCAGCAGTTACGACAGGGCGAGCGGAAAACTGTTTTTT.

V gene TRBV11-3 combines with J gene TRBJ1-1; 9 bases are shared with TRBD1. Germline lookup yields CDR1 SGHNT and CDR2 YENEEA. J gave up 3 bases and V 5 bases, and 4 bases lay outside the gene matches. This CDR3 comprises 14 residues. As DNA, the CDR3 is TGTGCCAGCAGCAAACAGGGGGCGGACACTGAAGCTTTCTTT. It encodes CASSKQGADTEAFF.

The chain is built from TRBV18 and TRBJ1-1; perhaps TRBD1 as D (5 bases). CDR1 is KGHSH and CDR2 is LQKENI in the germline V gene. Trimming shortened V by 2 bases and J by 6 bases, and 16 bases separated the two germline ends. CDR3 length: 15 amino acids. CDR3 coding DNA: TGTGCCAGCTCACCATCGCAGGGAGGTGTTCCTGAAGCTTTCTTT. Translating gives CASSPSQGGVPEAFF.

The V and J genes are TRBV10-3 and TRBJ2-7; 8 bases are a match to TRBD2. From germline, CDR1 is ENHRY and CDR2 SYGVKD. CDR3 length: 13 amino acids. V shed 7 bases and J 2 bases; nucleotides not matched to a gene: 4. The CDR3 region is CAIKSGSTYEQYF. The CDR3 coding sequence is TGTGCCATCAAGAGCGGGAGCACCTACGAGCAGTACTTC.

The V gene is TRBV29-1, the J gene TRBJ2-1; unclear D gene. Deletions cut 0 bases from V and 2 bases from J, with 11 bases between. Germline values: CDR1 SQVTM, CDR2 ANQGSEA. CDR3 length: 15 amino acids. The CDR3: CSVEDVRNPYNEQFF. CDR3 sequence (DNA): TGCAGCGTTGAAGATGTACGTAACCCCTACAATGAGCAGTTCTTC.

The rearrangement uses TRBV11-2 and TRBJ1-1; maybe TRBD1 (6 bases). Germline CDR1 reads SGHAT; CDR2 reads FQNNGV. The CDR3 is 15 amino acids. Between the trimmed V and J ends, which lost 4 bases and 0 bases, there was a span of 12 bases. The CDR3 loop is CASSSWTAMNTEAFF. Written as DNA, the CDR3 is TGTGCCAGCAGCTCCTGGACAGCCATGAACACTGAAGCTTTCTTT.

This chain connects TRBV6-6 to TRBJ1-2; 10 nucleotides agree with TRBD1. This CDR3 is built from 16 residues. Trimming at V came to 6 bases and at J to 4 bases, leaving 11 bases not matched to a gene. Germline CDR1 and CDR2: MNHNY and SVGAGI (reference sequence). In DNA, the CDR3 is TGTGCCAGCAGACGGGACAGGGGAGACCGTGGCTATGGCTACACCTTC. It encodes CASRRDRGDRGYGYTF.

Worth noting for this clone: The same CDR3 arises from other DNA sequences in this sample as well. The rearrangement uses TRBV5-1 and TRBJ2-7, with 7 bases fitting TRBD2. The germline V gene encodes CDR1 SGHRS and CDR2 YFSETQ. V lost 4 bases to trimming and J lost 0 bases; unmatched junction nucleotides: 4. The CDR3 consists of 14 residues. The CDR3 DNA reads TGCGCCAGCAGCGCCTCGGGGGGCTCCTACGAGCAGTACTTC. This gives the protein CASSASGGSYEQYF.

The chain combines TRBV7-2 with TRBJ2-6; D is unclear. This CDR3 comprises 13 residues. Germline V lookup: CDR1 SGHTA, CDR2 FQGNSA. V gave up 2 bases and J gave up 2 bases, with 1 base separating them. CDR3 in DNA: TGTGCCAGCAGCTTACCTGGGGCCAACGTCCTGACTTTC. Translated, it gives CASSLPGANVLTF.